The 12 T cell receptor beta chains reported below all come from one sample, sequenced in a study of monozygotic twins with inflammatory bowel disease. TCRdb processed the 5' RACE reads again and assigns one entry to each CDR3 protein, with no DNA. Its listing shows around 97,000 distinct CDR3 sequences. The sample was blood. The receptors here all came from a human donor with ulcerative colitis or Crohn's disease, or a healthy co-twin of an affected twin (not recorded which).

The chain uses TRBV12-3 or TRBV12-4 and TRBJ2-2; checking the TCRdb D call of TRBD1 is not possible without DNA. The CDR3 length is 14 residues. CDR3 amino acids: CASIQRGVTGELFF.

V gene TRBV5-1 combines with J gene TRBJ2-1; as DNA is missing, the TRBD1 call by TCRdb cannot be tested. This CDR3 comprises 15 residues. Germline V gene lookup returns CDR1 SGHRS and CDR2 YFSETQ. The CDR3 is CASSLSDRAYNEQFF.

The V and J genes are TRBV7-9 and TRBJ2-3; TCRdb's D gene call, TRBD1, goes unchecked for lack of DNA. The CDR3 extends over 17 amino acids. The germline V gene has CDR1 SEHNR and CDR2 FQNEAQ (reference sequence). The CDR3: CASSTGQGESFTDTQYF.

CDR3 residues: CASSSSPGTPETDTQYF. The chain is built from TRBV9 and TRBJ2-3; TCRdb's D call, TRBD2, is unchecked because there is no DNA. Germline V gives CDR1 SGDLS, CDR2 YYNGEE. The CDR3 has 17 amino acids.

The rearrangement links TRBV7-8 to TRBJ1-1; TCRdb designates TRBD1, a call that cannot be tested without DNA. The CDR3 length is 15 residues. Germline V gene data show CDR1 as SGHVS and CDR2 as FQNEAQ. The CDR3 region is CASRRVTDRVTEAFF.

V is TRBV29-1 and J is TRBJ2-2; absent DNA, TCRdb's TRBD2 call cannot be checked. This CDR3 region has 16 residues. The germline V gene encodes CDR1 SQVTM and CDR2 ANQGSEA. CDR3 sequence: CSVEDRAGGDTGELFF.

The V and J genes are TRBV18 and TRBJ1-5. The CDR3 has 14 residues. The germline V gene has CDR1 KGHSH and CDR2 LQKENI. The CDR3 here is CASSPPNSNQPQHF.

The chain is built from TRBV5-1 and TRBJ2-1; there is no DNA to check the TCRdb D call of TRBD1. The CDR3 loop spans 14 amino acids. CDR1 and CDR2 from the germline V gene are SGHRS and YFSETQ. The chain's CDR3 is CASSLGDHYNEQFF.

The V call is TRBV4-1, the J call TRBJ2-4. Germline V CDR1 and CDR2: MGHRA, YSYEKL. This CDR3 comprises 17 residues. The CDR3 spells CASSQELIRTAKNIQYF.

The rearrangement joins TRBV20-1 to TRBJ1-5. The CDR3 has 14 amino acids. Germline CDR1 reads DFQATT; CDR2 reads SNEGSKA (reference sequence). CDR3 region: CSAPALGRNQPQHF.

This CDR3 is CATSRVAWGGYTF. The gene calls are TRBV15 and TRBJ1-2. Germline assignment: CDR1 LNHNV and CDR2 YYDKDF (reference sequence). CDR3 length equals 13 residues.

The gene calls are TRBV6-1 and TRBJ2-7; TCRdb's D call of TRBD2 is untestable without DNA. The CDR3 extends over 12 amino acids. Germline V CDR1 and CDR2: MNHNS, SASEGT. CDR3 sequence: CASIMGDYEQYF.